This T cell receptor (beta chain) was identified during a study of cytomegalovirus exposure and HLA in healthy donors. Study-wide results and caveats: The tendency of first-cohort TCR clusters to co-occur in the 90 to 150 validation repertoires emerged from a later analysis.

Germline CDR1 reads SGHKS; CDR2 reads YYEKEE (reference sequence). The CDR3 spans 15 residues. After removal of 4 bases from V and 3 bases from J, the junction contained 10 bases not matched to a gene. The donors were in the approximately 120-subject validation cohort; that cohort was separate from the approximately 670-subject first cohort. This clone was counted a single time. Its antigen is not identified. Profiling relied on immunoSEQ multiplex PCR, and the TCRdb table lists in-frame clones only, not all of them. In the table there are 200,000 or so clones, just over 85% of which are singletons. Material: PBMCs. This sequence was found in a woman between 18 and 30 years old in good health and CMV-seronegative. The chain links TRBV5-5 to TRBJ2-7; TRBD2 matches at 7 bases. CDR3 loop: CASSPPLGGSYEQYF. DNA for the CDR3: TGTGCCAGCAGCCCCCCGTTGGGCGGGAGCTACGAGCAGTACTTC.